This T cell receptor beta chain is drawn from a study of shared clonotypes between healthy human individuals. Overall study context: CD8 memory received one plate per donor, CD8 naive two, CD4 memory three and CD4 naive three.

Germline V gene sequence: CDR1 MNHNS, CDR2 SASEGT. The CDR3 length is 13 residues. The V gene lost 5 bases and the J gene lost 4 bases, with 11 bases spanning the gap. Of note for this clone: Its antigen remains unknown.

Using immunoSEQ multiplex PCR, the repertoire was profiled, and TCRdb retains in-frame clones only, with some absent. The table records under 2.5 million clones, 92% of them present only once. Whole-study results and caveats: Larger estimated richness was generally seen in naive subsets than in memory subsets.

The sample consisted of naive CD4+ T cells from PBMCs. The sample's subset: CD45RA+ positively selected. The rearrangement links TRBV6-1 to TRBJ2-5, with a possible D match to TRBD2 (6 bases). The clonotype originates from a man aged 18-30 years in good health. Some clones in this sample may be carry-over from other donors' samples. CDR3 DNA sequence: TGTGCCAGCAGTAGCCAGCGGGTAGAGACCCAGTACTTC. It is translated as CASSSQRVETQYF.